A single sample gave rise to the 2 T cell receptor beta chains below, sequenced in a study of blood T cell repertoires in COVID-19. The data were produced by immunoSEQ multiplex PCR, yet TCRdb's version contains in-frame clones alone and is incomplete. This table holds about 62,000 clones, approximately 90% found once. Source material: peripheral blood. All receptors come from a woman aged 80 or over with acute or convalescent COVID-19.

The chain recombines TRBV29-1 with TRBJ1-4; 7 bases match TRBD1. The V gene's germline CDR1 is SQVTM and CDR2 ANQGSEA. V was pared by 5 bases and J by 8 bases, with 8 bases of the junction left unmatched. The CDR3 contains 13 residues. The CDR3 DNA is TGCAGCGTTCGGGAGGGGGCTGGCGAAAAACTGTTTTTT. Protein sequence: CSVREGAGEKLFF.

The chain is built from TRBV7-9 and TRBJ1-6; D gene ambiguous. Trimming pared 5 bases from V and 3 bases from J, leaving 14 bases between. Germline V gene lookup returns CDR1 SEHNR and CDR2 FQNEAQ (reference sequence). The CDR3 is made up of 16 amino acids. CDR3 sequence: CASSEDIFSYNSPLHF. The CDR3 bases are TGTGCCAGCAGCGAAGACATTTTTAGCTATAATTCACCCCTCCACTTT.